The 23 T cell receptor beta chains below all came from one sample that was sequenced in a study of T-cell memory formation after mild COVID-19. TCRdb used MiXCR to reprocess the 5' RACE reads, holding one entry per CDR3 protein. This table holds about 540,000 distinct CDR3 sequences, around 20% found once. Sequencing was carried out using PBMCs or a T cell subset sorted from them (not recorded which). These receptors originate from an adult woman who had mild COVID-19 (a few samples of this study predate the infection). Cell type and time point are not known.

This clonotype was picked up a small number of times. V gene TRBV19 combines with J gene TRBJ2-7; TRBD2 matches at 9 bases. The J segment lost 5 bases and the V segment lost 2 bases, leaving 7 bases of the junction unmatched. CDR1 and CDR2 (germline): LNHDA, SQIVND (reference sequence). The CDR3 is 15 amino acids. CDR3 sequence reads: CASSITGTSFHEQYF. CDR3 nucleotide sequence: TGTGCCAGTAGTATAACGGGGACTAGCTTCCACGAGCAGTACTTC.

The V gene is TRBV7-9, the J gene TRBJ2-2; tentative D call: TRBD1 (5 bases). Germline-derived CDR1 and CDR2 are SEHNR and FQNEAQ (reference sequence). The CDR3 runs 15 residues. Trimming shortened V by 4 bases and J by 0 bases, and 9 bases separated the two germline ends. Here the CDR3 reads CASSSTAPNTGELFF. CDR3 coding DNA: TGTGCCAGCAGCTCGACAGCTCCGAACACCGGGGAGCTGTTTTTT.

The J gene is TRBJ2-6, the V gene TRBV6-5, with a tentative D call TRBD2 (5 bases). Germline values: CDR1 MNHEY, CDR2 SVGAGI. Between the trimmed V and J ends, which lost 2 bases and 1 base, there was a span of 12 bases. CDR3 length equals 17 residues. The CDR3 DNA sequence: TGTGCCAGCAGTTACCGCCCTGGACTGTCTGGGGCCAACGTCCTGACTTTC. It is translated as CASSYRPGLSGANVLTF.

This clonotype was observed a handful of times. The chain uses TRBV5-1 and TRBJ2-1, with 8 bases lining up with TRBD1. The ends lost 0 bases at V and 8 bases at J; junction bases unmatched: 7. The CDR3 extends over 15 amino acids. Germline V lookup: CDR1 SGHRS, CDR2 YFSETQ. This CDR3 is CASSLEDRDVDEQFF. CDR3 DNA sequence: TGCGCCAGCAGCTTGGAGGACAGGGATGTCGATGAGCAGTTCTTC.

The chain has TRBV7-9 and TRBJ2-7; tentative D call: TRBD1 (5 bases). This CDR3 spans 15 amino acids. V was trimmed by 1 base and J by 0 bases, leaving 10 bases between them. Per the germline V gene, CDR1 is SEHNR and CDR2 is FQNEAQ (reference sequence). DNA of the CDR3: TGTGCCAGCAGCTTAGAGGGCAGGGACTCCTACGAGCAGTACTTC. Translated: CASSLEGRDSYEQYF.

This chain links TRBV6-1 with TRBJ2-3; D possibly corresponds to TRBD1 (7 bases). Per the germline V gene, CDR1 is MNHNS and CDR2 is SASEGT. The CDR3 loop spans 17 amino acids. V was trimmed by 5 bases and J by 1 base, leaving 19 bases between them. CDR3: CASSPPGGGPGTDTQYF. As DNA, the CDR3 is TGTGCCAGCAGTCCACCCGGAGGGGGCCCTGGCACAGATACGCAGTATTTT.

V and J are TRBV14 and TRBJ2-3; D is undetermined. V lost 4 bases, J lost 4 bases, and 12 bases lay in between. Germline CDR1 reads SGHDN; CDR2 reads FVKESK. The CDR3 runs to 14 residues. This CDR3 reads CASSRVKGSDTQYF. CDR3 DNA sequence: TGTGCCAGCAGCCGCGTCAAGGGCTCAGATACGCAGTATTTT.

This clonotype appeared a single time. V is TRBV24-1 and J is TRBJ2-3; no clear D. V was pared by 5 bases and J by 2 bases, with 7 bases between. The CDR3 is 13 amino acids. CDR1 KGHDR and CDR2 SFDVKD come from the germline V gene. CDR3 DNA sequence: TGTGCCACCAGTGTAGGAAACACAGATACGCAGTATTTT. This gives the protein CATSVGNTDTQYF.

This clonotype came up a few times. The genes are TRBV14 and TRBJ1-1; D remains unclear. From germline, CDR1 is SGHDN and CDR2 FVKESK. The length of the CDR3 is 15 residues. V lost 0 bases and J lost 4, with 12 bases in between. CDR3 residues: CASSQDMLGGTEAFF. The CDR3 nucleotides are TGTGCCAGCAGCCAAGATATGTTAGGAGGCACTGAAGCTTTCTTT.

The chain uses TRBV12-3 or TRBV12-4 and TRBJ2-2; D ambiguous. This CDR3 has 13 residues. V lost 6 bases to trimming and J lost 6 bases, with 11 bases between them. The CDR3 coding sequence is TGTGCCAGCAGCCAACGGAGCCCCGGGGAGCTGTTTTTT. It codes for CASSQRSPGELFF.

V gene TRBV5-5 combines with J gene TRBJ2-5; TRBD2 aligns across 9 bases. The V gene's germline CDR1 is SGHKS and CDR2 YYEKEE (reference sequence). Trimming cost V 3 bases and J 1 base; bases outside gene matches: 1. The CDR3 consists of 14 residues. Here the CDR3 reads CASSSAGGQETQYF. CDR3 nucleotide sequence: TGTGCCAGCAGCTCAGCGGGGGGCCAAGAGACCCAGTACTTC.

The V call is TRBV19, the J call TRBJ1-4; 9 nucleotides line up with TRBD1. Unmatched junction bases numbered 12, after V lost 5 bases and J lost 2 bases. CDR3 size: 18 residues. Germline V CDR1 and CDR2: LNHDA, SQIVND (reference sequence). This CDR3 is CASSLTGTGYGTNEKLFF. As DNA, the CDR3 is TGTGCCAGTAGTCTGACCGGGACAGGGTACGGCACTAATGAAAAACTGTTTTTT.

The V gene is TRBV7-2, the J gene TRBJ2-1, with TRBD2 identical over 9 bases. The trim removed 8 bases at V and 3 bases at J, leaving 8 bases unmatched. This CDR3 has 15 residues. Per the germline V gene, CDR1 is SGHTA and CDR2 is FQGNSA. The CDR3 DNA is TGTGCCAGCCGATCCGGACTAGCGTTCTACAATGAGCAGTTCTTC. As protein: CASRSGLAFYNEQFF.

The DNA for the CDR3 is TGTGCCAGCAGCTTAGCGAGGAGGGATAGAGGGAATGAGCAGTTCTTC. Protein product: CASSLARRDRGNEQFF. This sequence joins TRBV7-2 and TRBJ2-1; D is perhaps TRBD2 (6 bases). Germline V gives CDR1 SGHTA, CDR2 FQGNSA. V gave up 0 bases and J gave up 7 bases, with 16 bases separating them. This CDR3 is built from 16 residues.

The V and J genes are TRBV7-9 and TRBJ2-7; 10 bases align to TRBD1. The CDR3 extends over 15 amino acids. Germline CDR1 is SEHNR and CDR2 is FQNEAQ (reference sequence). V gave up 5 bases and J gave up 3 bases; unmatched junction bases: 7. The CDR3 bases are TGTGCCAGCAGCGGTCGACAGGGGGCCAGCTACGAGCAGTACTTC. Translation gives CASSGRQGASYEQYF. Full variable domain (missing parts from reference TRBV7-9 and TRBJ2-7): DTGVSQNPRHKITKRGQNVTFRCDPISEHNRLYWYRQTLGQGPEFLTYFQNEAQLEKSRLLSDRFSAERPKGSFSTLEIQRTEQGDSAMYLCASSGRQGASYEQYFGPGTRLTVT.

The chain couples TRBV3-1 to TRBJ2-6, with D unresolved. CDR3 length: 18 residues. Looked up from germline, CDR1 is LGHDT and CDR2 is YNNKEL (reference sequence). The ends were cut back, 0 bases at V and 4 bases at J, with 16 bases in the middle. The CDR3 region is CASSQEAGTAYGANVLTF. The CDR3 DNA follows: TGTGCCAGCAGCCAAGAGGCAGGTACCGCTTACGGGGCCAACGTCCTGACTTTC.

The V gene is TRBV9, the J gene TRBJ2-1; TRBD2 matches at 7 bases. The CDR3 runs to 16 residues. From germline, CDR1 is SGDLS and CDR2 YYNGEE. Trimming took 3 bases from V and 6 from J; bases not matched to a gene: 12. CDR3 DNA: TGTGCCAGCAGCGACGGCGGGGGAGGATTTCTCAATGAGCAGTTCTTC. Protein sequence: CASSDGGGGFLNEQFF.

This clonotype was detected only a few times. The gene calls are TRBV9 and TRBJ2-2; 8 nucleotides match TRBD1. This CDR3 has 15 amino acids. Germline V gene sequence: CDR1 SGDLS, CDR2 YYNGEE. V gave up 8 bases and J gave up 3 bases; unmatched junction bases: 9. Here the CDR3 DNA reads TGTGCCAGTTCCCAGGGGGCTGGTGACACCGGGGAGCTGTTTTTT. Its protein product is CASSQGAGDTGELFF.

This clonotype was seen only a few times. The chain employs TRBV15 and TRBJ2-1, with D unclear. V was pared by 3 bases and J by 4 bases, with 7 bases between. CDR3 length: 13 residues. From germline, CDR1 is LNHNV and CDR2 YYDKDF (reference sequence). The DNA for the CDR3 is TGTGCCACCAGCAGGGTACTGTACAATGAGCAGTTCTTC. It is translated as CATSRVLYNEQFF.

The CDR3 nucleotides read TGTGCCAGTAGTACCGGGACTAGCGGGAGAATACGCTACGAGCAGTACTTC. Translation gives CASSTGTSGRIRYEQYF. The V call is TRBV19, the J call TRBJ2-7; 14 bases align to TRBD2. Per germline, CDR1 LNHDA and CDR2 SQIVND (reference sequence). Unmatched junction bases numbered 8, after V lost 4 bases and J lost 3 bases. CDR3 length: 17 amino acids. Full variable domain (missing parts from reference TRBV19 and TRBJ2-7): DGGITQSPKYLFRKEGQNVTLSCEQNLNHDAMYWYRQDPGQGLRLIYYSQIVNDFQKGDIAEGYSVSREKKESFPLTVTSAQKNPTAFYLCASSTGTSGRIRYEQYFGPGTRLTVT.

J is TRBJ1-1 and V is TRBV3-1, with unresolved D. Trimming removed 8 bases at V and 1 base at J, with 8 bases between. This CDR3 has 12 amino acids. The germline V gene encodes CDR1 LGHDT and CDR2 YNNKEL (reference sequence). In DNA form, the CDR3 reads TGTGCCAGCGGATCTCCGAACACTGAAGCTTTCTTT. It specifies CASGSPNTEAFF.

This clonotype showed up just a few times. The V gene is TRBV20-1, the J gene TRBJ2-3; unclear D gene. Germline values: CDR1 DFQATT, CDR2 SNEGSKA (reference sequence). The CDR3 loop spans 16 amino acids. V lost 0 bases and J lost 0, with 13 bases in between. This CDR3 is CSAREMDGPSTDTQYF. The CDR3 DNA sequence: TGCAGTGCTAGAGAGATGGACGGACCTAGCACAGATACGCAGTATTTT.

V is TRBV7-8 and J is TRBJ2-1; D may be TRBD1 (6 bases). Germline values: CDR1 SGHVS, CDR2 FQNEAQ. CDR3 length: 13 amino acids. Trimming cost V 4 bases and J 4 bases, with 8 bases left between them. The CDR3 sequence: CASSSDRYNEQFF. The CDR3 nucleotides are TGTGCCAGCAGCTCAGACAGGTACAATGAGCAGTTCTTC.